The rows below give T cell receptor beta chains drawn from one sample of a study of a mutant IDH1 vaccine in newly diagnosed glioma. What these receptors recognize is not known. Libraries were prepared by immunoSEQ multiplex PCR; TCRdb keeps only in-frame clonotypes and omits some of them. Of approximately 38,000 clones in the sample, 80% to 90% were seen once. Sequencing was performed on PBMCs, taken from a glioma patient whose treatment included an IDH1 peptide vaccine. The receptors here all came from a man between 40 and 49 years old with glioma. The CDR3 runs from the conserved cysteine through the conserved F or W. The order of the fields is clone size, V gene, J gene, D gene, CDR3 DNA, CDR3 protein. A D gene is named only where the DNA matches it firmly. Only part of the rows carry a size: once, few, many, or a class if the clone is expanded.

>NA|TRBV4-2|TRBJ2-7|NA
TGTGCCAGCAGCGTAGAAGCGGGCCTCACTCCCTACGAGCAGTACTTC
CASSVEAGLTPYEQYF
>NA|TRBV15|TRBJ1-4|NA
TGTGCCACCAGCAGAGATAGGCCAACGGGGGGCCCAACTAATGAAAAACTGTTTTTT
CATSRDRPTGGPTNEKLFF
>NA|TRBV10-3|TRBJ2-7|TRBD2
TGTGCCATCAGTCTAGCGGGAGAGGGGTACGAGCAGTACTTC
CAISLAGEGYEQYF
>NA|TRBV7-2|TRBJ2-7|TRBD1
TGTGCCAGCAGCTTACGGACAGGGGGCGGGGAGCAGTACTTC
CASSLRTGGGEQYF
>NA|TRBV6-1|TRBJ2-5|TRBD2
TGTGCCAGCAGTGACCCGACTAGCGGGAGAAGGGGGACCCAGTACTTC
CASSDPTSGRRGTQYF
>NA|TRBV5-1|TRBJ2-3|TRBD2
TGCGCCAGCAGCCTGACTAGCGGGAGTACCCGTGATACGCAGTATTTT
CASSLTSGSTRDTQYF
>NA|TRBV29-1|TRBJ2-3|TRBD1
TGCAGCGTTAGGACAGGGGGCCCTACAGATACGCAGTATTTT
CSVRTGGPTDTQYF
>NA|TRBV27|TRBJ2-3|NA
TGTGCCAGCAGTAAATACGGGAGTACAGATACGCAGTATTTT
CASSKYGSTDTQYF
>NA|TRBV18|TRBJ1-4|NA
TGTGCCAGCTCACTAGACCAGGGGAACGGTGAAAAACTGTTTTTT
CASSLDQGNGEKLFF
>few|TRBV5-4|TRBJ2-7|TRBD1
TGTGCCAGCAGCTCCTGGGACAGGGTTTCCTACGAGCAGTACTTC
CASSSWDRVSYEQYF
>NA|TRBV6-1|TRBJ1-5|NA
TGTGCCAGCAGTGAATTTGGGGGTTGGGGCAATCAGCCCCAGCATTTT
CASSEFGGWGNQPQHF
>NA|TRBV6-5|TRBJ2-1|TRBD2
TGTGCCAGCAACCGGGAGGGCCGGTTTTATGAGCAGTTCTTC
CASNREGRFYEQFF
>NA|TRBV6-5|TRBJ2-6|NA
TGTGCCAGCAGCAACAGGCCTGCTGGGGCCAACGTCCTGACTTTC
CASSNRPAGANVLTF
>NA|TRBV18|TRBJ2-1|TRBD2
TGTGCCAGCTCACCTGCGGGACTAGCGCTCTCCTCCTACAATGAGCAGTTCTTC
CASSPAGLALSSYNEQFF
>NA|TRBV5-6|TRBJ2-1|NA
TGTGCCAGCTCCCCCACTGTAGGGTCCTACAATGAGCAGTTCTTC
CASSPTVGSYNEQFF
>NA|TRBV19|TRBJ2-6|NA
TGTGCCACCACGAGGGGAACGGGAGCCAACGTCCTGACTTTC
CATTRGTGANVLTF
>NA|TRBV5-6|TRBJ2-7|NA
TGTGCCAGCAGCCAGGCCTACGAGCAGTACTTC
CASSQAYEQYF
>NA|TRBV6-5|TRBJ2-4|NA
TGTGCCAGCAGTTACACAGGGAGTCGAGCCAAAAACATTCAGTACTTC
CASSYTGSRAKNIQYF
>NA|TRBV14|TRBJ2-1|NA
TGTGCCAGCAGCCAAGACAGGGCAGGGGAGCAGTTCTTC
CASSQDRAGEQFF
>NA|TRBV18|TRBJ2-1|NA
TGTGCCAGCTGCCCCACGCCCTTCCCGCCCTATGAGCAGTTCTTC
CASCPTPFPPYEQFF
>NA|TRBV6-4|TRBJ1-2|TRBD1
TGTGCCAGCAGTGACTCTCGGGACAGGCACTATGGCTACACCTTC
CASSDSRDRHYGYTF
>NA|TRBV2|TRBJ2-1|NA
TGTGCCAGCAGTGAAGCGGCAGACCCAGTATACAATGAGCAGTTCTTC
CASSEAADPVYNEQFF
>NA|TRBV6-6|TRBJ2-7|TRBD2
TGTGCCAGCAGTTACATGGCTAGCGGGACCTACGAGCAGTACTTC
CASSYMASGTYEQYF
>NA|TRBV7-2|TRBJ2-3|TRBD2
TGTGCCAGCAGCTTAGGGCTAGCGGAAAAAGATACGCAGTATTTT
CASSLGLAEKDTQYF
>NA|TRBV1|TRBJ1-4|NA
TGCACCAGCAGCAAGGCTAGGGGACGGGCAACTAATGAAAAACTGTTTTTT
CTSSKARGRATNEKLFF
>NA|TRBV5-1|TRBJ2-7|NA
TGCGCCAGCAGCTTGGGGGGAAGGACCCTAGCTCGGTACGAGCAGTACTTC
CASSLGGRTLARYEQYF
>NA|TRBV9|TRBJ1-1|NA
TGTGCCAGCTCCAGCGTTACCCCGACGGCGAACACTGAAGCTTTCTTT
CASSSVTPTANTEAFF
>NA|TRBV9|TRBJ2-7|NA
TGTGCCAGCAGCCCTCGACCGGGTGAGCAGTACTTC
CASSPRPGEQYF
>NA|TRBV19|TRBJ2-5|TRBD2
TGTGCCAGTAGTATATCACTAGCGTGGGAGCAGTACTTC
CASSISLAWEQYF
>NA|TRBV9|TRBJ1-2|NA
TGTGCCAGCAGCGTAAGCGGCCAAAACTATGGCTACACCTTC
CASSVSGQNYGYTF
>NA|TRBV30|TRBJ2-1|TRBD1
TGTGCCTGGACAAAACTAAGGACAGGGATGACAAATGAGCAGTTCTTC
CAWTKLRTGMTNEQFF
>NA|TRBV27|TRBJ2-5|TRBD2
TGTGCCAGCAGTCTCCGGGGACTAGCGGGAATCCCGGAGACCCAGTACTTC
CASSLRGLAGIPETQYF
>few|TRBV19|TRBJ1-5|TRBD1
TGTGCCAGTAGCGGATCCGGGACAGGGAATCAGCCCCAGCATTTT
CASSGSGTGNQPQHF
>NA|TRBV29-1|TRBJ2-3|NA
TGCAGCGTTGAATACCTAACAAGCACAGATACGCAGTATTTT
CSVEYLTSTDTQYF
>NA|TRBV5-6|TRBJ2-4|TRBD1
TGTGCCAGCAGCTTCCGGACAGGGACAGCCAAAAACATTCAGTACTTC
CASSFRTGTAKNIQYF
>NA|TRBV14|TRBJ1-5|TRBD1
TGTGCCAGCAGCCGGGACAGGTATCAGCCCCAGCATTTT
CASSRDRYQPQHF
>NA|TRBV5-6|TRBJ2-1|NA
TGTGCCAGCAGTAACGGCAATGAGCAGTTCTTC
CASSNGNEQFF
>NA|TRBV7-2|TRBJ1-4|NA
TGTGCCAGCAGTCCTGGAACAGAGGGGGAAAAACTGTTTTTT
CASSPGTEGEKLFF
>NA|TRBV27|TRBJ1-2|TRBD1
TGTGCCAGCAGTAAACAGGGGGCGGGTAACTATGGCTACACCTTC
CASSKQGAGNYGYTF
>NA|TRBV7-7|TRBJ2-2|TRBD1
TGTGCTAGCAGCCCCGCCGGGACAGGGAGCGCCGGGGAGCTGTTTTTT
CASSPAGTGSAGELFF
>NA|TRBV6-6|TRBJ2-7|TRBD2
TGTGCCAGCAGTGTACGCGGGGGGGCAACCTACGAGCAGTACTTC
CASSVRGGATYEQYF
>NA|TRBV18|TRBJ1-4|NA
TGTGCCAGCTCACGCACAACTAATGAAAAACTGTTTTTT
CASSRTTNEKLFF
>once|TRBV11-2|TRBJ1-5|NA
TGTGCCAGCAGCTTAGATGGGGCGCTCACGCCCCAGCATTTT
CASSLDGALTPQHF
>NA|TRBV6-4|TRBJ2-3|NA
TGTGCCAGCAGTAGCGGGAGCACAGATACGCAGTATTTT
CASSSGSTDTQYF
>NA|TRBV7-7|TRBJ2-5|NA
TGTGCCAGCAGCCGCCAGGGGCGGGGGGAGACCCAGTACTTC
CASSRQGRGETQYF
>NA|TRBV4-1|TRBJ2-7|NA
TGCGCCAGCAGCCTTGTATCTAGCTCCCCCTACGAGCAGTACTTC
CASSLVSSSPYEQYF
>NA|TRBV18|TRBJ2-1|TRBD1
TGTGCCAGCTCACCCGGGCAGGGGGACAATGAGCAGTTCTTC
CASSPGQGDNEQFF
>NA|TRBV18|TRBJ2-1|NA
TGTGCCAGCTCCTTGGGCAGTGCAAATGAGCAGTTCTTC
CASSLGSANEQFF
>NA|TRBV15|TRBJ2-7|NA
TGTGCCACCAGCAGAGGGGGCAACTCCTACGAGCAGTACTTC
CATSRGGNSYEQYF
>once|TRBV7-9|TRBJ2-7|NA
TGTGCCAGCAGCCCGCGACTAGGGGAGATCTACGAGCAGTACTTC
CASSPRLGEIYEQYF
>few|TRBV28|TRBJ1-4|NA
TGTGCCAGCAGTTTATACCGGAACCCAAATGAAAAACTGTTTTTT
CASSLYRNPNEKLFF
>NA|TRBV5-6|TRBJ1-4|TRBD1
TGTGCCAGCAGCTTGCCCGACAGGGCAGACAATGAAAAACTGTTTTTT
CASSLPDRADNEKLFF